This T cell receptor beta chain was identified during a study of siplizumab effects on memory and regulatory T cells (dated by TCRdb to about 2019). For the wider study: The study examined how the anti-CD2 antibody siplizumab affects alloreactive T-cell subsets in allogeneic mixed lymphocyte reactions built from human PBMCs.

Here V drops 3 bases and J drops 4 bases, and the junction holds 1 base not matched to any gene. CDR1 and CDR2, looked up from the germline V gene (reference sequence), are LNHDA and SQIVND. Its CDR3 holds 16 amino acids, cysteine through phenylalanine. The read is trimmed to its CDR3 DNA, 48 bases read in frame from base 1. TCRbeta CDR3 sequencing was performed on sorted unstimulated T cells and on proliferating T cells recovered from mixed lymphocyte reactions. Fresh whole blood from fewer than 11 HLA-typed healthy donors served as the source for isolating PBMCs. The research as a whole found: In reactions with siplizumab, an average of roughly 70% of mappable alloreactive CD4+ clones were Treg-derived, compared with roughly 27% in control reactions. The suppressive function of proliferating Tregs from siplizumab cultures was not functionally confirmed. About 75-95% of proliferating CD4+ or CD8+ clones could not be given a naive or memory phenotype. Because sequences below about 10^-5 frequency were poorly captured, only a minor fraction of alloreactive clones could be mapped to unstimulated subsets. The cumulative frequency of alloreactive sequences that could be traced back to unstimulated CD4+ memory T cells was significantly reduced by siplizumab. Unstimulated naive T cells appeared more diverse than memory T cells, and naive cells seemed to contribute substantially to the alloresponse.

Receptor libraries were prepared by the immunoSEQ multiplex PCR assay. The deep sequencing platform assayed some 90,000 TCR templates per sample. Genomic DNA extracted from sorted T cells was used for TCRbeta CDR3 sequencing. Turning to the authors' computational methods: Clonal analysis of TCRbeta CDR3 data was done in the R programming language. Unstimulated samples were compared with post-reaction CFSE-low samples to define alloreactive CD4+ and CD8+ clones. Regulatory or non-regulatory origin of alloreactive CD4+ clones was assigned by matching sequences to the sorted unstimulated Treg and non-Treg repertoires. TCRdb obtained this table from immuneACCESS and retained in-frame rearrangements with V and J assigned. These tables miss some clones; where compared with another copy, unresolved V genes account for less than half of the shortfall, and the remainder is unexplained. That table supplies the V and J calls and clone size; D and trimming were determined from the DNA. Here the sample has over 65,000 clones; 95% occur a single time. Approximately 17% of the sample goes to the ten largest clones.

As to this clone: Which antigen it targets is not known. Base quality data are lacking; no much larger clone is found one base away.

The source is a human donor in good health. In this chain, TRBV19 is recombined with TRBJ2-2; a stretch of 14 junction bases matches TRBD2. The sample consisted of CD8+ T cells sorted from blood. The DNA is TGTGCCAGTAGTATGGGACTAGCGGGAGTCACCGGGGAGCTGTTTTTT. Translated, it gives CASSMGLAGVTGELFF.